The entry below gives a single T cell receptor beta chain sequence along with its context. The data were obtained in a study of blood T cell repertoires in COVID-19. The CDR3 is made up of 14 amino acids. From germline, CDR1 is KGHSH and CDR2 LQKENI. The V end lost 2 bases, the J end lost 6 bases, and 14 bases lay between the germline ends. Sequenced by immunoSEQ multiplex PCR; TCRdb stores in-frame clones only, minus some. The data hold under 350,000 clones, with about 86% observed a single time. In assigning cohorts, the study relied on participant-reported clinical history. The chain couples TRBV18 to TRBJ2-7; D may be TRBD2 (5 bases). The receptor was derived from a woman aged 35 to 49 with acute COVID-19. Specimen: PBMCs or T cells enriched from blood (not recorded which). In DNA form, the CDR3 reads TGTGCCAGCTCACCAGCCGGGGATCTGGGCGAGCAGTACTTC. Its protein product is CASSPAGDLGEQYF.